This TCR beta chain was recorded in a study of cytomegalovirus exposure and HLA in healthy donors. These donors were members of the approximately 120-subject validation cohort, a group separate from the approximately 670-subject first cohort. This clone was detected only once. Its antigen remains unidentified. The CDR3 totals 16 residues. The V gene end was trimmed by 3 bases and the J gene end by 5 bases; junction bases not matched to a gene: 6. Germline V gives CDR1 LNHDA, CDR2 SQIVND (reference sequence). The study, taken as a whole, reports: Diagnosis of cytomegalovirus status made by the classifier reportedly showed high specificity and sensitivity. Most observed TCR sequences were rare, whereas some public TCRs were detected in many donors.

Assay: immunoSEQ multiplex PCR; the TCRdb copy retains only in-frame clones and omits some. The repertoire has around 69,000 clones, over 95% of them found once; the top ten carry roughly 4.5%. The sample consisted of PBMCs. The receptor comes from a woman between 18 and 29 years old in good health and CMV-seropositive. The rearrangement uses TRBV19 and TRBJ2-5; TRBD2 agrees at 13 bases. The CDR3 here is CASSIYGTSGTETQYF. The CDR3 DNA sequence: TGTGCCAGTAGTATCTATGGGACTAGCGGGACGGAGACCCAGTACTTC.